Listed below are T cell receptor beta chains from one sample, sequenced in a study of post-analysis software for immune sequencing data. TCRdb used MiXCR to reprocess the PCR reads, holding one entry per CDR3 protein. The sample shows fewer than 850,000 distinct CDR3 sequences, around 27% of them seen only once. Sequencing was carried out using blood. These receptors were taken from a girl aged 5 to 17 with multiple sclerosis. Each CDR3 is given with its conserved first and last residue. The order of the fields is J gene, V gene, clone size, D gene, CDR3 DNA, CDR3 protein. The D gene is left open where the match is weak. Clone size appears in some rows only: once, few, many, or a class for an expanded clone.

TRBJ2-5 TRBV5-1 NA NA TGCGCCAGCAGCTTGGAGGGGACGGCGCAAGAGACCCAGTACTTC CASSLEGTAQETQYF
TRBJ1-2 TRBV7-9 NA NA TGTGCCAGCAGCCGCTCCGGGATTAACTATGGCTACACCTTC CASSRSGINYGYTF
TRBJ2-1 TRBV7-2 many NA TGTGCCAGCACCAAACAGGGTAGCTCCTACAATGAGCAGTTCTTC CASTKQGSSYNEQFF
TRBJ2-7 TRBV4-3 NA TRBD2 TGCGCCAGCAGCCAATCCGGACTAGCGGGTTTTGGGGTGCAGTACTTC CASSQSGLAGFGVQYF
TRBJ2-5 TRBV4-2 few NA TGTGCCAGCAGCCAAGAAGGGCAGGCCCAAGAGACCCAGTACTTC CASSQEGQAQETQYF
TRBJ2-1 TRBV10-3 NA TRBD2 TGTGCCATCCAAGAGGGGTACAGGACTAGCGGGAGGTCGTCCTACAATGAGCAGTTCTTC CAIQEGYRTSGRSSYNEQFF
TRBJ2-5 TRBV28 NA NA TGTGCCAGCAGTCGGTCCTCAGGGAAGTGGCAAGAGACCCAGTACTTC CASSRSSGKWQETQYF
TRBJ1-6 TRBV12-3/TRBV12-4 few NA TGTGCCAGCAGTTTAGTCGGGGGAACTTCACCCCTCCACTTT CASSLVGGTSPLHF
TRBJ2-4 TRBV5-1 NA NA TGCGCCAGCAGCCCTGACCCCAGCGAGGGAAACATTCAGTACTTC CASSPDPSEGNIQYF
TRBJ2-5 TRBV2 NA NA TGTGCCAACAGTGGGGCAGAGACCCAGTACTTC CANSGAETQYF
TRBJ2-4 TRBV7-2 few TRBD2 TGTGCCAGCATGCGAAACGGGGGGGGCGGGTACATTCAGTACTTC CASMRNGGGGYIQYF
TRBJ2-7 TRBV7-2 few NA TGTGCCAGCAGCTTTGGTGCACTAGTATCCTACGAGCAGTACTTC CASSFGALVSYEQYF
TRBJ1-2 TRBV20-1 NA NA TGCAGTGCTATGGAGGGCGGCCGTACGGGCTACACCTTC CSAMEGGRTGYTF
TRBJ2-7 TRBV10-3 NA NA TGTGCCATCAGGCGCGAGATGGGCTACGAGCAGTACTTC CAIRREMGYEQYF
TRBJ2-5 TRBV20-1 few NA TGCAGTGCTAGAGATTATCACAGGGGAGGGCAAGAGACCCAGTACTTC CSARDYHRGGQETQYF
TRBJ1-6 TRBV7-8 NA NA TGTGCCTCTCAGACAGCAGGGGCAGGGAATTCACCCCTCCACTTT CASQTAGAGNSPLHF
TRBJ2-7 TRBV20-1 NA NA TGCAGTTCTAGAAGAGTACGGGACACGAGGTCCTACGAGCAGTACTTC CSSRRVRDTRSYEQYF
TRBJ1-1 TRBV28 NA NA TGTGCCAGCAGTTCGATGAACACTGAAGCTTTCTTT CASSSMNTEAFF
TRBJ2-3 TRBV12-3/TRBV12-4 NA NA TGTGCCAGCAGTTTAAGGGCCCGGCCAGATACGCAGTATTTT CASSLRARPDTQYF
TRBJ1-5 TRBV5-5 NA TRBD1 TGTGCCAGCAGCTTGGGGGGACAGGGGTTTGGTCAGCCCCAGCATTTT CASSLGGQGFGQPQHF
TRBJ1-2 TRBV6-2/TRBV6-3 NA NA TGTGCCAGCAAGCTCCAGGAGACCAACTATGGCTACACCTTC CASKLQETNYGYTF
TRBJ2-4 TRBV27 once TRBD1 TGTGCCAGCAGCCCGGGACAGGTCACCAAAAACATTCAGTACTTC CASSPGQVTKNIQYF
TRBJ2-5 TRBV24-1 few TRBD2 TGTGCCACCAGTGTATCCGGGGTTGGTAGCGGGGCCCCCCAAGAGACCCAGTACTTC CATSVSGVGSGAPQETQYF
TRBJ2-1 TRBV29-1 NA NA TGCAGCGTTGCTGTGGGAGTCGGAAATGAGCAGTTCTTC CSVAVGVGNEQFF
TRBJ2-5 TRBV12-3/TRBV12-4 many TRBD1 TGTGCCAGCAGTTCCGTCAGGGGGCCTGAGACCCAGTACTTC CASSSVRGPETQYF
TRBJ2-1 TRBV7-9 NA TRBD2 TGTGCCAGCAGCGACCCGGGACTAGCGGGGGCCCATGAGCAGTTCTTC CASSDPGLAGAHEQFF
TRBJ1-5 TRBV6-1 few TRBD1 TGTGCCAGCAGTGAATTAAGGGGGCGCGGCAATCAGCCCCAGCATTTT CASSELRGRGNQPQHF
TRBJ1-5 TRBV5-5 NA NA TGTGCCAGCAGCTTGTCCGCATGGGGATCCAATCAGCCCCAGCATTTT CASSLSAWGSNQPQHF
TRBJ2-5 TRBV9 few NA TGTGCCAGCAGCGTAGCTTTCGGCCAAGGAAAGGAGACCCAGTACTTC CASSVAFGQGKETQYF
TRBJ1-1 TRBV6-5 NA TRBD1 TGTGCCAGCAGTTACTCGGGGGACAGAGTTGAAGCTTTCTTT CASSYSGDRVEAFF
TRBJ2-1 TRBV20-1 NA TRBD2 TGCAGTGCTAGAGACCCGGGACTAGCGGGGGGGCAGGGCTACAATGAGCAGTTCTTC CSARDPGLAGGQGYNEQFF
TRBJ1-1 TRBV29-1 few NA TGCAGCACCCGAAAGGATTGGCAGGGTGAAGCTTTCTTT CSTRKDWQGEAFF
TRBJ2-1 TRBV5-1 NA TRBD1 TGCGCCAGCAGCTCCGACGGGACAGGGGTCTACAATGAGCAGTTCTTC CASSSDGTGVYNEQFF
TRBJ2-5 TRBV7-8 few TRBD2 TGTGCCAGCAGCAAACATAACGGGGGGTCCCAGGAGACCCAGTACTTC CASSKHNGGSQETQYF
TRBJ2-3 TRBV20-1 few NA TGCAGTGCTAGAGCACTATCCACAGATACGCAGTATTTT CSARALSTDTQYF
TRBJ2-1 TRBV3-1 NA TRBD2 TGTGCCAGCAGCATCCAGACCGGGACTAGCGGACCGAGCTCCTACAATGAGCAGTTCTTC CASSIQTGTSGPSSYNEQFF
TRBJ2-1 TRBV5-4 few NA TGTGCCAGCAGACCCGACTACCAGCGGTCCTACAATGAGCAGTTCTTC CASRPDYQRSYNEQFF
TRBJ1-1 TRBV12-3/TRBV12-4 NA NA TGTGCCAGCAGTCGCCGGGACATGGGAATGAACACTGAAGCTTTCTTT CASSRRDMGMNTEAFF
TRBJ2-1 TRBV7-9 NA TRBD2 TGTGCCAGCAGCCTGACTAGCGGGAGGGCTTGGGAGCAGTTCTTC CASSLTSGRAWEQFF
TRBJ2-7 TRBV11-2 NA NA TGTGCCAGCAGGCCCCTCTTAGGTCCATACAATGAGCAGTACTTC CASRPLLGPYNEQYF
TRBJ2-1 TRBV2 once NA TGTGCCAGCAGATCCGCTGAGACAGAGTCCTACAATGAGCAGTTCTTC CASRSAETESYNEQFF
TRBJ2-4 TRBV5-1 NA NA TGCGCCAGCAGCTCCGGAGGGCAGAACAAAAACATTCAGTACTTC CASSSGGQNKNIQYF
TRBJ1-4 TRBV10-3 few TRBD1 TGTGCCTCGGGACAGAATAATGAAAAACTGTTTTTT CASGQNNEKLFF
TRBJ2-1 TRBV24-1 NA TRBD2 TGTGCCACCAGTGACCGCATGGGACTAGCGCACAATGAGCAGTTCTTC CATSDRMGLAHNEQFF
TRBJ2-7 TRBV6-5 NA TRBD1 TGTGCCAGCGGGAGACAGGGGAACTACGAGCAGTACTTC CASGRQGNYEQYF
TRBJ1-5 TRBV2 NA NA TGTGCCAGCAGTGAATCGAGGGGTCAGCCCCAGCATTTT CASSESRGQPQHF
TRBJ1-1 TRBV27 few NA TGTGCCAGCAACCGTGGGGTGACGGGCACTGAAGCTTTCTTT CASNRGVTGTEAFF
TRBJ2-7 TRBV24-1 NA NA TGTGCCACCAGTGTCAGGACTAATACCTACGAGCAGTACTTC CATSVRTNTYEQYF
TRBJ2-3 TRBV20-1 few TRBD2 TGCAGTGCTAGAGAGCGCGAGACTAGCGGGAGCGCTACGCAGTATTTT CSARERETSGSATQYF
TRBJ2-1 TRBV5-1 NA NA TGCGCCAGCAGCTTGCCGCAGGATTCGGGGAATGAGCAGTTCTTC CASSLPQDSGNEQFF
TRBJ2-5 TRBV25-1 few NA TGTGCCAGCACCGAGGGAGGCAGGGGTTACGGTGGGCAAGAGACCCAGTACTTC CASTEGGRGYGGQETQYF
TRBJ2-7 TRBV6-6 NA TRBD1 TGTGCCAGCAGACCCGGACAGGCCTGGTACGAGCAGTACTTC CASRPGQAWYEQYF
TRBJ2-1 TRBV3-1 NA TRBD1 TGTGCCAGCAGCCAAGCGGGACAGGGGAGGTACAATGAGCAGTTCTTC CASSQAGQGRYNEQFF
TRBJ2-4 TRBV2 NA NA TGTGCCAGCATGGATTTAGCCAAAAACATTCAGTACTTC CASMDLAKNIQYF
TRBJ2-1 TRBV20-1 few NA TGCAGTGCTAGGAGGCGGTACAGGGCTTGGAATGAGCAGTTCTTC CSARRRYRAWNEQFF
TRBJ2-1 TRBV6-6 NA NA TGTGCCAGCAGTTACTCCCAGGGTAGGAATGAGCAGTTCTTC CASSYSQGRNEQFF
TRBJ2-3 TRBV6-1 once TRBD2 TGTGCCTGCAGTGAACGGGCTAGCGGGGCCAAAGATACGCAGTATTTT CACSERASGAKDTQYF
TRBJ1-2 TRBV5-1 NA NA TGCGCCAGCAGCTTGGAGCTGCGGATCTATGGCTACACCTTC CASSLELRIYGYTF
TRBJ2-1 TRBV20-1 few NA TGCAGTGCTAGAGACCGACAGGGAGGTTACAATGAGCAGTTCTTC CSARDRQGGYNEQFF